A single sample gave rise to the 8 T cell receptor beta chains below, sequenced in a study of blood T cell repertoires in COVID-19. The protocol was immunoSEQ multiplex PCR, while the TCRdb copy is restricted to in-frame clones and leaves out a portion. In the table there are tens of thousands of clones, 75% to 90% of which are singletons. The specimen sequenced was peripheral blood. The source of these receptors is a man aged 65 to 85 with active or convalescent COVID-19.

With regard to this clone: In the same sample, other DNA sequences code for this CDR3. This chain links TRBV19 with TRBJ1-6, with 8 bases lining up with TRBD1. CDR1 LNHDA and CDR2 SQIVND come from the germline V gene (reference sequence). V lost 3 bases to trimming and J lost 6 bases; unmatched junction nucleotides: 7. This CDR3 is built from 16 residues. The CDR3 loop reads CASSILPGGSNSPLHF. CDR3 nucleotide sequence: TGTGCCAGTAGTATTTTGCCAGGGGGCTCTAATTCACCCCTCCACTTT.

This clone was recorded once. The chain joins TRBV7-9 to TRBJ2-7; 11 nucleotides line up with TRBD2. This CDR3 is 17 amino acids long. Germline lookup yields CDR1 SEHNR and CDR2 FQNEAQ (reference sequence). V dropped 2 bases and J dropped 0; count of bases not matched to a gene: 6. CDR3 region: CASSLLTSGRNSYEQYF. CDR3 sequence (DNA): TGTGCCAGCAGCTTACTCACTAGCGGGAGAAACTCCTACGAGCAGTACTTC.

This chain connects TRBV7-3 to TRBJ2-2; D call uncertain. CDR1 is SGHTA and CDR2 is FQGTGA in the germline V gene. This CDR3 is built from 16 residues. Trimming cost V 4 bases and J 1 base, with 13 bases left between them. The CDR3 bases are TGTGCCAGCAGCTCCGAGGCACCAAAGAACACCGGGGAGCTGTTTTTT. As protein: CASSSEAPKNTGELFF. Filled out from reference TRBV7-3 and TRBJ2-2, the complete variable domain reads GAGVSQTPSNKVTEKGKYVELRCDPISGHTALYWYRQSLGQGPEFLIYFQGTGAADDSGLPNDRFFAVRPEGSVSTLKIQRTERGDSAVYLCASSSEAPKNTGELFFGEGSRLTVL.

V and J are TRBV4-1 and TRBJ1-2; D is ambiguous. CDR1 MGHRA and CDR2 YSYEKL come from the germline V gene. CDR3 size: 15 residues. Trimming pared 3 bases from V and 8 bases from J, leaving 19 bases between. The CDR3 DNA reads as TGCGCCAGCAGCCATGGGTTCGGGGTCCGGAGGGGCTACACCTTC. Its protein product is CASSHGFGVRRGYTF.

The chain couples TRBV7-6 to TRBJ2-5; TRBD2 matches at 8 bases. J was trimmed by 5 bases and V by 0 bases; bases with no gene match: 11. Germline values: CDR1 SGHVS, CDR2 FNYEAQ. The CDR3 spans 17 residues. The CDR3 DNA sequence: TGTGCCAGCAGCTTAGCGGGTGCTAGCGGGCCTGTGGAGACCCAGTACTTC. Its translation: CASSLAGASGPVETQYF.

The V and J genes are TRBV9 and TRBJ2-7; no firm D call. The CDR3 runs to 13 residues. Germline-derived CDR1 and CDR2 are SGDLS and YYNGEE. Trimming left V 3 bases short and J 0 bases short, with 7 bases between. The CDR3, as DNA: TGTGCCAGCAGCGGCATCGGCTCCTACGAGCAGTACTTC. Translation gives CASSGIGSYEQYF.

This chain connects TRBV28 to TRBJ2-3; 7 bases align to TRBD1. Germline V gene data show CDR1 as MDHEN and CDR2 as SYDVKM. CDR3 length equals 17 residues. After removal of 5 bases from V and 2 bases from J, the junction contained 13 bases not matched to a gene. This CDR3 reads CASSPFGRGLYTDTQYF. The CDR3 DNA follows: TGTGCCAGCAGTCCGTTCGGTAGGGGGCTTTACACAGATACGCAGTATTTT.

This sequence joins TRBV10-3 and TRBJ1-4; 7 nucleotides match TRBD1. Germline V gene sequence: CDR1 ENHRY, CDR2 SYGVKD. The CDR3 spans 15 residues. Trimming removed 4 bases from V and 6 bases from J; junction bases left unmatched: 8. The CDR3 DNA reads TGTGCCATCAGTGCCGTCGGGACAGATGATGAAAAACTGTTTTTT. Its protein is CAISAVGTDDEKLFF.